The present T cell receptor (beta chain) was sequenced within a study of blood T cell repertoires in COVID-19. The overall study: From T cells, B-cell-depleted T cells, or PBMCs came the material, which was cDNA or gDNA.

The V gene end was trimmed by 4 bases and the J gene end by 7 bases; junction bases not matched to a gene: 10. CDR3 length equals 15 residues. Germline-derived CDR1 and CDR2 are LNHDA and SQIVND (reference sequence). Cohorts were based on clinical histories the participants reported. Profiling relied on immunoSEQ multiplex PCR, and the TCRdb table lists in-frame clones only, not all of them. The top ten clones hold less than 2% of a sample with 430,000 or so clones, roughly 90% of them seen once. The sample comprised PBMCs or T cells enriched from blood (not recorded which). This sequence joins TRBV19 and TRBJ2-7, with TRBD1 identical over 10 bases. This TCR derives from a woman in her 40s who had recovered from COVID-19. CDR3 amino acids: CASSSPRDRGEEQYF. The CDR3 DNA reads as TGTGCCAGTAGTAGCCCCCGGGACAGGGGTGAAGAGCAGTACTTC. The full variable domain, with the rest looked up from reference TRBV19 and TRBJ2-7, is DGGITQSPKYLFRKEGQNVTLSCEQNLNHDAMYWYRQDPGQGLRLIYYSQIVNDFQKGDIAEGYSVSREKKESFPLTVTSAQKNPTAFYLCASSSPRDRGEEQYFGPGTRLTVT.